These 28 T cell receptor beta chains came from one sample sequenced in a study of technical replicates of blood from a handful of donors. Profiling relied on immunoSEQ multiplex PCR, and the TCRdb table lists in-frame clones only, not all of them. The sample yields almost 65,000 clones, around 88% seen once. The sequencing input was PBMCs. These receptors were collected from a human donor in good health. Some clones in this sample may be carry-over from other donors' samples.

The CDR3 loop reads CASSPGSGNWAEAFF. Written as DNA, the CDR3 is TGTGCCAGCTCACCAGGGTCAGGGAATTGGGCTGAAGCTTTCTTT. The chain employs TRBV18 and TRBJ1-1, with D possibly being TRBD1 (5 bases). The CDR3 loop spans 15 amino acids. Germline V gives CDR1 KGHSH, CDR2 LQKENI. Trimming pared 2 bases from V and 6 bases from J, leaving 16 bases between.

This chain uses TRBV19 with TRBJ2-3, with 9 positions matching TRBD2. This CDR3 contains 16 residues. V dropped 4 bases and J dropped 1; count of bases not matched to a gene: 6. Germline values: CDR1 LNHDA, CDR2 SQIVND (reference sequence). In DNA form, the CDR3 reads TGTGCCAGTAGTACCCCCCAGCGGGGGGGCACAGATACGCAGTATTTT. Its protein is CASSTPQRGGTDTQYF.

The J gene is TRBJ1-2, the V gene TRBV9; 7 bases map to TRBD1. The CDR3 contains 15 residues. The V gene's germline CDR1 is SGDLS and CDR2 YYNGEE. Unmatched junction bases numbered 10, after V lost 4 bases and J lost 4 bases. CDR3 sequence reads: CASSKDRELSYGYTF. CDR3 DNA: TGTGCCAGCAGCAAAGACAGGGAGTTGAGCTATGGCTACACCTTC.

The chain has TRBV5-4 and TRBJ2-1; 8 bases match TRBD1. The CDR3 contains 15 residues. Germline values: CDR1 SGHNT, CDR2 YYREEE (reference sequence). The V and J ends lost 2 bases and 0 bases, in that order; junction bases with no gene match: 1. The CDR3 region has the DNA TGTGCCAGCAGCTTAGGGACAGGCTCCTACAATGAGCAGTTCTTC. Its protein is CASSLGTGSYNEQFF.

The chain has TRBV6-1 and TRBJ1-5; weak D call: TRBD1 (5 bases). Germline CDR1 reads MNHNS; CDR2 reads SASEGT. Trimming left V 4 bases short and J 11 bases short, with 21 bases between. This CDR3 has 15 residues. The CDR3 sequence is CASSARPGPRESQHF. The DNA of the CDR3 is TGTGCCAGCAGTGCTCGACCGGGACCACGGGAGTCCCAGCATTTT.

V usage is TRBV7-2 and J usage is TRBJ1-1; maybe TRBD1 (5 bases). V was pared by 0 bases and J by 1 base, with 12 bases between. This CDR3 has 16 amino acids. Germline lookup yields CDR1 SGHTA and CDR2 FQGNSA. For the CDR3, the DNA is TGTGCCAGCAGCTTAGCGGGGCGGAACGCGAACACTGAAGCTTTCTTT. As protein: CASSLAGRNANTEAFF.

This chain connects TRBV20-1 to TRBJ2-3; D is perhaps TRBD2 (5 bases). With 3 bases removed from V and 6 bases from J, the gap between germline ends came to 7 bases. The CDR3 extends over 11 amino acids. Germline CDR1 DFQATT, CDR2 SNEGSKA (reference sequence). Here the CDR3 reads CSASLADTQYF. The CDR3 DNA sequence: TGCAGTGCTAGTCTAGCTGATACGCAGTATTTT.

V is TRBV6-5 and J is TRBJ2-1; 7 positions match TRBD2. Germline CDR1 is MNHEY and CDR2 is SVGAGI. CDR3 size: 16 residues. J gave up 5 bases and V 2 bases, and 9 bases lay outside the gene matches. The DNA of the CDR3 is TGTGCCAGCAGTTACAGTTCGGCTAGCGGAGACAATGAGCAGTTCTTC. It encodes CASSYSSASGDNEQFF.

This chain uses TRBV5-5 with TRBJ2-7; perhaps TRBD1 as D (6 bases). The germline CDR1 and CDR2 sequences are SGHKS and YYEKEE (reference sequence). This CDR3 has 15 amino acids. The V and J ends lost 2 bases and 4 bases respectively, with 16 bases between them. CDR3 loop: CASSFTGSGPYEQYF. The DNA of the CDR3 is TGTGCCAGCAGCTTCACAGGGTCGGGGCCATACGAGCAGTACTTC.

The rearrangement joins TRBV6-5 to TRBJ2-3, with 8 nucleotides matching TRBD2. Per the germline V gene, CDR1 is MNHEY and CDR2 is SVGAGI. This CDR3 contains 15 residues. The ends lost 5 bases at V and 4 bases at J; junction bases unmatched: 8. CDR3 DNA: TGTGCCAGCAGTCATACAGCGGGAGACGCAGATACGCAGTATTTT. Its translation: CASSHTAGDADTQYF.

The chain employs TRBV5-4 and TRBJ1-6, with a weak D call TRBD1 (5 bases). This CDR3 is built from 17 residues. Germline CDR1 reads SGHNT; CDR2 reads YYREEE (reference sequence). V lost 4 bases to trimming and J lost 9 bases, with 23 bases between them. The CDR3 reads CASSARGRGDGSSPLHF. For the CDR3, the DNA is TGTGCCAGCAGCGCCCGGGGCCGGGGGGACGGTTCTTCACCCCTCCACTTT.

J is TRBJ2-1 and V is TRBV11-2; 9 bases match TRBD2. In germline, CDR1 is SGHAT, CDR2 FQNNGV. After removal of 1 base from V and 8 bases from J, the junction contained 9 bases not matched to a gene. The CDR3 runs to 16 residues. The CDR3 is CASSLVAGGLGDEQFF. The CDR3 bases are TGTGCCAGCAGCTTAGTGGCGGGGGGGCTTGGGGATGAGCAGTTCTTC.

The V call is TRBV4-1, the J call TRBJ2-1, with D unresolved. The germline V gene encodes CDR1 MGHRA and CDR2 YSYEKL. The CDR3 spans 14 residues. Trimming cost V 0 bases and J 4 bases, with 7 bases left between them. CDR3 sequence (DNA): TGCGCCAGCAGCCAAGATCCTAGTTACAATGAGCAGTTCTTC. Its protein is CASSQDPSYNEQFF.

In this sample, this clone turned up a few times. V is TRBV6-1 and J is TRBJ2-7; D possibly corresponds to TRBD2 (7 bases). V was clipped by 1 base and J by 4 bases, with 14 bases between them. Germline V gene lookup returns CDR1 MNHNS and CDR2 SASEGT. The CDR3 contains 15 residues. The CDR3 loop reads CASSEEGGGPYEQYF. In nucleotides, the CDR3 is TGTGCCAGCAGTGAAGAAGGGGGGGGGCCTTACGAGCAGTACTTC.

As DNA, the CDR3 is TGTGCCAGCAGTTCACAGGGTCCTGGAAACACCATATATTTT. Protein: CASSSQGPGNTIYF. The chain combines TRBV28 with TRBJ1-3; TRBD1 is a possible D gene (6 bases). Germline V CDR1 and CDR2: MDHEN, SYDVKM. Trimming pared 4 bases from V and 2 bases from J, leaving 9 bases between. The CDR3 spans 14 residues.

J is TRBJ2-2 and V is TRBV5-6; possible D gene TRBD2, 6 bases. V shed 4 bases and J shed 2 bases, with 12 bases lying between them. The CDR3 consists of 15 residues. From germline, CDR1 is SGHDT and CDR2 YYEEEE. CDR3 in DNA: TGTGCCAGCAGCAGGGACTTCTTTAACACCGGGGAGCTGTTTTTT. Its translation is CASSRDFFNTGELFF. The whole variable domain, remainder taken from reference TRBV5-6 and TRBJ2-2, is DAGVTQSPTHLIKTRGQQVTLRCSPKSGHDTVSWYQQALGQGPQFIFQYYEEEERQRGNFPDRFSGHQFPNYSSELNVNALLLGDSALYLCASSRDFFNTGELFFGEGSRLTVL.

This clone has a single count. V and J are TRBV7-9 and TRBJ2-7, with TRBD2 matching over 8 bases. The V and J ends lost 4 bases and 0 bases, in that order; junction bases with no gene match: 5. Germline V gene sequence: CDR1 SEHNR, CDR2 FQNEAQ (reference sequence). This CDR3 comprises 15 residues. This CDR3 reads CASSSGREASYEQYF. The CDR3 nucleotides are TGTGCCAGCAGCTCAGGGCGGGAGGCCTCCTACGAGCAGTACTTC.

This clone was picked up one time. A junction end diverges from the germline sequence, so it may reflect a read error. CDR3 bases: TGTGCCAGCAGCTACTCCCAGGGGCATGGCTACACCTTC. The encoded protein is CASSYSQGHGYTF. V gene TRBV6-5 combines with J gene TRBJ1-2; D possibly corresponds to TRBD1 (6 bases). The CDR3 sequence is 13 residues long. Germline values: CDR1 MNHEY, CDR2 SVGAGI.

CDR3 residues: CASSSPGSEETQYF. In DNA form, the CDR3 reads TGTGCCAGCAGCTCACCGGGGTCCGAAGAGACCCAGTACTTC. This chain joins TRBV5-6 and TRBJ2-5; D may be TRBD2 (5 bases). Germline values: CDR1 SGHDT, CDR2 YYEEEE. V was cut by 3 bases and J by 3 bases, with 12 bases left in between. The CDR3 consists of 14 residues.

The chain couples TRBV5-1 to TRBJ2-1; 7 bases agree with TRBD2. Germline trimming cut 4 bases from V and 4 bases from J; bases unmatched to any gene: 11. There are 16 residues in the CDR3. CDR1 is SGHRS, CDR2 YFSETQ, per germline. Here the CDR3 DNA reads TGCGCCAGCAGCCCCCGTTTGTCTAGCGGATACAATGAGCAGTTCTTC. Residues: CASSPRLSSGYNEQFF.

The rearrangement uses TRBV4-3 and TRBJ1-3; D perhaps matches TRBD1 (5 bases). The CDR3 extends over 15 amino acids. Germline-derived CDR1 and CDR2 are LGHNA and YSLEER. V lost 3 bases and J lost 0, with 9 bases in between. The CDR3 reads CASSQQGLSGNTIYF. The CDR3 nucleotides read TGCGCCAGCAGCCAGCAGGGCCTCTCTGGAAACACCATATATTTT.

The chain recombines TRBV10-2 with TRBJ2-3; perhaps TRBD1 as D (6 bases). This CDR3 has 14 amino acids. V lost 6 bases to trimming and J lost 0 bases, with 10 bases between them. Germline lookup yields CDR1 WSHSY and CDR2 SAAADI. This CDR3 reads CASRRTVSTDTQYF. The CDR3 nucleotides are TGCGCCAGCAGGAGGACAGTCAGCACAGATACGCAGTATTTT.

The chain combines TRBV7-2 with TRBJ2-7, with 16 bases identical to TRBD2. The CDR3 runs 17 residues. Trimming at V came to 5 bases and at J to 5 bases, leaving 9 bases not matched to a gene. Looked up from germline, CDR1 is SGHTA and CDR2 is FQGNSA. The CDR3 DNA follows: TGTGCCAGCAGCGCACCGGGACTAGCGGGGGGGCCAAACGAGCAGTACTTC. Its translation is CASSAPGLAGGPNEQYF.

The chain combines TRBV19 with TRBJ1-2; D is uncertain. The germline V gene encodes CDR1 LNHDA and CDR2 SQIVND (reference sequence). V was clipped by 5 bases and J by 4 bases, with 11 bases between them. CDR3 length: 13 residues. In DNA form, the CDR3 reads TGTGCCAGTAGTTACCGCGACACCTATGGCTACACCTTC. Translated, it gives CASSYRDTYGYTF.

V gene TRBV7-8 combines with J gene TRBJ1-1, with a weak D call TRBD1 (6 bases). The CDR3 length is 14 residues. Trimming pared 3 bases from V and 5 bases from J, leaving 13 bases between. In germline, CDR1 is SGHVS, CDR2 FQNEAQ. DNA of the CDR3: TGTGCCAGCAGCTTGTTTCAGGGGCGGACTGAAGCTTTCTTT. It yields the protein CASSLFQGRTEAFF.

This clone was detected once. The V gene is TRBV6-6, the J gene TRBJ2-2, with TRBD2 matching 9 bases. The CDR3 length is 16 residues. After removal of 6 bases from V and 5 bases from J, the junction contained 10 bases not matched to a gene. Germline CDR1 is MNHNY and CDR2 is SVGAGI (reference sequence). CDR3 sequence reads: CASRVSGSRGTGELFF. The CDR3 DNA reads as TGTGCCAGCAGGGTTAGCGGGAGCCGAGGGACCGGGGAGCTGTTTTTT.

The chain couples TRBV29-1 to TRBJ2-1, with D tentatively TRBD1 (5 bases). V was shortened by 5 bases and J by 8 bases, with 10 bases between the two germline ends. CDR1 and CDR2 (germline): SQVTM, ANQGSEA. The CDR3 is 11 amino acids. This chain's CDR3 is CSVIRADEQFF. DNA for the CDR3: TGCAGCGTTATCAGGGCCGATGAGCAGTTCTTC.

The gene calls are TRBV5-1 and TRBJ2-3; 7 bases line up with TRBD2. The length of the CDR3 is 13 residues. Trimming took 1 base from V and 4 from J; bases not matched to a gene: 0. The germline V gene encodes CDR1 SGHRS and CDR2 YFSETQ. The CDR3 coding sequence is TGCGCCAGCAGCTTGACTAGCGCAGATACGCAGTATTTT. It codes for CASSLTSADTQYF. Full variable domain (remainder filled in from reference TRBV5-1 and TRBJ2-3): KAGVTQTPRYLIKTRGQQVTLSCSPISGHRSVSWYQQTPGQGLQFLFEYFSETQRNKGNFPGRFSGRQFSNSRSEMNVSTLELGDSALYLCASSLTSADTQYFGPGTRLTVL.